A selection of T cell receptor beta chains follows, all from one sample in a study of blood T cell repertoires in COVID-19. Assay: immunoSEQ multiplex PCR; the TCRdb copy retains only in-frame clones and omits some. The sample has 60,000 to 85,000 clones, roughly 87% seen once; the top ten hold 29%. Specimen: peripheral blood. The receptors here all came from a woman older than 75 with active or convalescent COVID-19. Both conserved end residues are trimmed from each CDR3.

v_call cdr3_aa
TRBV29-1 SASSGKDQPQH
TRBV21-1 ASPRLAGGNSYEQY
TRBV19 ASRGTGGSYGYT
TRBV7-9 ASSLWGGEAF
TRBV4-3 ASSHGLDRAAGELF
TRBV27 ASSSGDAYYEQY
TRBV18 ASSPGQLSNYGYT
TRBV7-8 ASSKGQGILGYT
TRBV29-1 SVARQVPGELF
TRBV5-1 ASSSYTTGNTEAF
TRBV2 ASNPGATYTEAF
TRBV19 ASSPAVTEYYGYT
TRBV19 ASRTGTQKNTEAF
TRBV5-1 ASSLLSGIHVEQY
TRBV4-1 ASSQHPSGGYTGELF
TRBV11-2 ASSLQGTSGGHGYT
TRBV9 ASSGGLYPNEQF
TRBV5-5 ASSLPGQGSGSPLH